A selection of T cell receptor beta chains follows, all from one sample in a study of T cell responses to AZD1222 COVID-19 vaccine. TCRdb's table, derived via immunoSEQ multiplex PCR, lists solely in-frame clones and lacks some. The table includes 90,000 to 150,000 clones, around 93% detected once. The input for sequencing was peripheral blood, taken 28 days after the second AZD1222 dose. These TCRs come from an adult who received the AZD1222 COVID-19 vaccine. Each CDR3 is given with its conserved first and last residue. The D gene is left open where the match is weak. Only part of the rows carry a size: once, few, many, or a class if the clone is expanded.

V: TRBV6-5
size: .
D: .
J: TRBJ1-1
DNA: TGTGCCAGCAGTTACACGATGAACACTGAAGCTTTCTTT
CDR3: CASSYTMNTEAFF

V: TRBV2
size: .
D: TRBD1
J: TRBJ2-2
DNA: TGTGCCAGCAGTGGGACAGGTTTGAACACCGGGGAGCTGTTTTTT
CDR3: CASSGTGLNTGELFF

V: TRBV5-1
size: .
D: TRBD1
J: TRBJ2-2
DNA: TGCGCCAGCAGGGAGCGACAGGGCGCCGGGGAGCTGTTTTTT
CDR3: CASRERQGAGELFF

V: TRBV7-2
size: once
D: .
J: TRBJ1-5
DNA: TGTGCCAGCACCGACAGTAACGGCAATCAGCCCCAGCATTTT
CDR3: CASTDSNGNQPQHF

V: TRBV19
size: .
D: .
J: TRBJ2-1
DNA: TGTGCCAGTAGGGGTTACAATGAGCAGTTCTTC
CDR3: CASRGYNEQFF

V: TRBV7-2
size: .
D: .
J: TRBJ1-3
DNA: TGTGCCAGCCGGCAACAGACGTTTATGGGAAACACCATATATTTT
CDR3: CASRQQTFMGNTIYF

V: TRBV20-1
size: .
D: TRBD2
J: TRBJ2-1
DNA: TGCAGTGCTAGTGTCGGGAGGACCTACAATGAGCAGTTCTTC
CDR3: CSASVGRTYNEQFF

V: TRBV27
size: .
D: .
J: TRBJ2-7
DNA: TGTGCCAGCAGTCTCTTCGATCCTCCGGGTCGATGGGCAGACGAGCAGTACTTC
CDR3: CASSLFDPPGRWADEQYF

V: TRBV5-4
size: .
D: TRBD1
J: TRBJ2-7
DNA: TGTGCCTTCCGGGACAGTATCTACGAGCAGTACTTC
CDR3: CAFRDSIYEQYF

V: TRBV13
size: .
D: .
J: TRBJ1-6
DNA: TGTGCCAGCAGCACCGGGATGTCGGCTAATTCACCCCTCCACTTT
CDR3: CASSTGMSANSPLHF

V: TRBV7-8
size: .
D: .
J: TRBJ1-4
DNA: TGTGCCAGCAGCCCTAGACTGAATGAAAAACTGTTTTTT
CDR3: CASSPRLNEKLFF

V: TRBV5-1
size: .
D: .
J: TRBJ1-4
DNA: TGCGCCAGCAGCGTCCCCACAGGTGAAGCTAATGAAAAACTGTTTTTT
CDR3: CASSVPTGEANEKLFF

V: TRBV10-3
size: .
D: .
J: TRBJ1-1
DNA: TGTGCCATCAGTGAGACTGCTGGGACAAACGGCATGGGTGAAGCTTTCTTT
CDR3: CAISETAGTNGMGEAFF

V: TRBV19
size: .
D: TRBD1
J: TRBJ1-2
DNA: TGTGCCAGTAGCAGGGGGGGCGGCTACACCTTC
CDR3: CASSRGGGYTF

V: TRBV28
size: .
D: .
J: TRBJ1-5
DNA: TGTGCCAGCAGTAGATGGTCCGGGAATCAGCCCCAGCATTTT
CDR3: CASSRWSGNQPQHF

V: TRBV10-3
size: once
D: .
J: TRBJ1-1
DNA: TGTGCCATCAGTGAGTCGAAGGGGATTAACACTGAAGCTTTCTTT
CDR3: CAISESKGINTEAFF

V: TRBV5-1
size: .
D: TRBD2
J: TRBJ2-1
DNA: TGCGCCAGCAGCCACAGACTAGCGAGGGGCAATGAGCAGTTCTTC
CDR3: CASSHRLARGNEQFF

V: TRBV7-2
size: once
D: TRBD2
J: TRBJ2-2
DNA: TGTGCCAGCAGCTTAACGGGGGGACTGAACACCGGGGAGCTGTTTTTT
CDR3: CASSLTGGLNTGELFF

V: TRBV6-2/TRBV6-3
size: .
D: .
J: TRBJ2-7
DNA: TGTGCCAGCAGTCGTCCTGTGGGGGGGCTCTACTACGAGCAGTACTTC
CDR3: CASSRPVGGLYYEQYF

V: TRBV16
size: .
D: TRBD1
J: TRBJ1-4
DNA: TGTGCCAGCAGCGAGAAGGGGGCCACTAATGAAAAACTGTTTTTT
CDR3: CASSEKGATNEKLFF

V: TRBV18
size: .
D: TRBD1
J: TRBJ1-2
DNA: TGTGCCAGCTCACCGAGACAGGGTGACGGCTACACCTTC
CDR3: CASSPRQGDGYTF

V: TRBV10-3
size: .
D: .
J: TRBJ1-2
DNA: TGTGCCATCATGAAAGACAGGATTGGTGACTATGGCTACACCTTC
CDR3: CAIMKDRIGDYGYTF

V: TRBV7-8
size: .
D: .
J: TRBJ1-1
DNA: TGTGCCAGCAGCTTAGCGGTCGGGAGGACTGAAGCTTTCTTT
CDR3: CASSLAVGRTEAFF

V: TRBV29-1
size: .
D: .
J: TRBJ1-1
DNA: TGCAGCGCAAGGCAGGATGAGAACACTGAAGCTTTCTTT
CDR3: CSARQDENTEAFF

V: TRBV7-9
size: .
D: .
J: TRBJ1-1
DNA: TGTGCCAGCAGCTTAGGGTCCGGGAAGGCTTTCTTT
CDR3: CASSLGSGKAFF

V: TRBV19
size: .
D: .
J: TRBJ1-1
DNA: TGTGCCAGTAGTCTACAGGGTTGGAACACTGAAGCTTTCTTT
CDR3: CASSLQGWNTEAFF

V: TRBV19
size: .
D: .
J: TRBJ2-5
DNA: TGTGCCAGTAGTAACGTGGCCGAGACCCAGTACTTC
CDR3: CASSNVAETQYF

V: TRBV7-9
size: .
D: .
J: TRBJ2-7
DNA: TGTGCCAGCAGCCCGACACAAGGACAGACCTACGAGCAGTACTTC
CDR3: CASSPTQGQTYEQYF

V: TRBV5-1
size: few
D: .
J: TRBJ2-7
DNA: TGCGCCAGCAGCATGACTAGGCAAAACGAGCAGTACTTC
CDR3: CASSMTRQNEQYF

V: TRBV5-1
size: .
D: .
J: TRBJ1-1
DNA: TGCGCCAGCAGCTTTCCGGGAGGTGGGTACACTGAAGCTTTCTTT
CDR3: CASSFPGGGYTEAFF

V: TRBV18
size: .
D: .
J: TRBJ1-3
DNA: TGTGCCAGCTCACGGGACGTTGGAAACACCATATATTTT
CDR3: CASSRDVGNTIYF

V: TRBV25-1
size: .
D: TRBD2
J: TRBJ2-3
DNA: TGTGCCAGCAGTGAAGTAAGTGGGAGGGCGACAGATACGCAGTATTTT
CDR3: CASSEVSGRATDTQYF

V: TRBV28
size: .
D: .
J: TRBJ1-1
DNA: TGTGCCAGCAGTGGCGAGTTGAACACTGAAGCTTTCTTT
CDR3: CASSGELNTEAFF

V: TRBV6-5
size: .
D: .
J: TRBJ2-3
DNA: TGTGCCAGCAGTTATGTATCCAGGAAGGCAGATACGCAGTATTTT
CDR3: CASSYVSRKADTQYF

V: TRBV3-1/TRBV3-2
size: .
D: .
J: TRBJ1-1
DNA: TGTGCCAGCAGCCAAGAACAGAGGACTGAAGCTTTCTTT
CDR3: CASSQEQRTEAFF

V: TRBV27
size: .
D: TRBD1
J: TRBJ2-7
DNA: TGTGCCAGCGGCCGGGACAGGGTCTACGAGCAGTACTTC
CDR3: CASGRDRVYEQYF

V: TRBV6-5
size: .
D: .
J: TRBJ1-2
DNA: TGTGCCAGCAGTTACTCGGGCCAGGTGTCTAACTATGGCTACACCTTC
CDR3: CASSYSGQVSNYGYTF

V: TRBV11-2
size: once
D: .
J: TRBJ1-2
DNA: TGTGCCAGCACCAAGGGGAGTGGCTACACCTTC
CDR3: CASTKGSGYTF

V: TRBV15
size: once
D: .
J: TRBJ1-5
DNA: TGTGCCACCAGCAGAGCCCTGGGGGTTCAGCCCCAGCATTTT
CDR3: CATSRALGVQPQHF

V: TRBV28
size: .
D: .
J: TRBJ1-1
DNA: TGTGCCAGCAGTACGTCAACCGTATGGGCTGAAGCTTTCTTT
CDR3: CASSTSTVWAEAFF

V: TRBV3-1/TRBV3-2
size: .
D: TRBD2
J: TRBJ2-3
DNA: TGTGCCAGCAGCCAGCCCACTAGCGGGGGGGTGACAGATACGCAGTATTTT
CDR3: CASSQPTSGGVTDTQYF

V: TRBV11-2
size: .
D: .
J: TRBJ1-5
DNA: TGTGCCAGCAGCTTAGTTTCAGGTAGCAATCAGCCCCAGCATTTT
CDR3: CASSLVSGSNQPQHF

V: TRBV29-1
size: .
D: .
J: TRBJ1-3
DNA: TGCAGCGTTGAGCCCGGGAATGGAAACACCATATATTTT
CDR3: CSVEPGNGNTIYF

V: TRBV10-1
size: .
D: TRBD2
J: TRBJ2-1
DNA: TGCGCCAGCAGCTCACCGGGACTAGCGGGAGGGGAGCAGTTCTTC
CDR3: CASSSPGLAGGEQFF

V: TRBV29-1
size: .
D: .
J: TRBJ2-5
DNA: TGCAGCGCTCCCCGGGAAAACGGGGAGACCCAGTACTTC
CDR3: CSAPRENGETQYF

V: TRBV18
size: .
D: TRBD1
J: TRBJ2-1
DNA: TGTGCCAGCTCACCACCGACAGGGGGGCATGAGCAGTTCTTC
CDR3: CASSPPTGGHEQFF

V: TRBV7-2
size: .
D: .
J: TRBJ2-3
DNA: TGTGCCAGCAGCTTAGGCTATGTGCTAGATACGCAGTATTTT
CDR3: CASSLGYVLDTQYF

V: TRBV5-4
size: .
D: TRBD1
J: TRBJ2-5
DNA: TGTGCCAGCAGCGCCGGGACAGGGGTGTGGGAGACCCAGTACTTC
CDR3: CASSAGTGVWETQYF